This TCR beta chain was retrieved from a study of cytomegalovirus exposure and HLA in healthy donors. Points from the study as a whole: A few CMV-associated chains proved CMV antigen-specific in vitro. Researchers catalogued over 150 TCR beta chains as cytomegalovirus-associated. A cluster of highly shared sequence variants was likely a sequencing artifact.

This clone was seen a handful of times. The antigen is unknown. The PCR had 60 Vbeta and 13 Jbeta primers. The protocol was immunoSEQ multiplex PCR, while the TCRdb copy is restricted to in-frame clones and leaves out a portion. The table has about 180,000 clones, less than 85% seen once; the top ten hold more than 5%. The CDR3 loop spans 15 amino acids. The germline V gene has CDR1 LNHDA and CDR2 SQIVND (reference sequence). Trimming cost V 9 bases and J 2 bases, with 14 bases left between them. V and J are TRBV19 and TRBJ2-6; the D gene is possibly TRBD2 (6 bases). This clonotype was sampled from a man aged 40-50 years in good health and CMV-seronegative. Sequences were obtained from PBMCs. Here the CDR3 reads CASSLREAGANVLTF. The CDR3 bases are TGTGCCAGCTCTCTCAGGGAGGCTGGGGCCAACGTCCTGACTTTC.